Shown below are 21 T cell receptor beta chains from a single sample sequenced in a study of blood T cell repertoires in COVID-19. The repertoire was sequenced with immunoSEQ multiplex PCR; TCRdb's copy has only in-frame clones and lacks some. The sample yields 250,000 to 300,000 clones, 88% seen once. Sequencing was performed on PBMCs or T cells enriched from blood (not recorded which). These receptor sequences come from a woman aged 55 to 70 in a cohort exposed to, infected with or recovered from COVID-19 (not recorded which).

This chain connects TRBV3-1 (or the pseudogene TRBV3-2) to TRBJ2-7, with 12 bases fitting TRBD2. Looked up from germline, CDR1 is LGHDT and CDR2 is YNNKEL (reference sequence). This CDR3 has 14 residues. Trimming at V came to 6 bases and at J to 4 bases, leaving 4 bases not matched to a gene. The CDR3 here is CASRASGRAYEQYF. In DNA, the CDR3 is TGTGCCAGCAGGGCTAGCGGGAGGGCATACGAGCAGTACTTC.

The chain's CDR3 is CASSRRGQGPYEQYF. The CDR3 coding sequence is TGTGCCAGCAGCCGCAGGGGGCAGGGCCCCTACGAGCAGTACTTC. V gene TRBV9 combines with J gene TRBJ2-7; TRBD1 aligns across 8 bases. The CDR3 sequence is 15 residues long. Germline CDR1 is SGDLS and CDR2 is YYNGEE. The junction had 8 bases not matched to a gene; V was cut back by 4 bases and J by 2 bases.

Here the CDR3 DNA reads TGTGCCAGCAGCTTAGGACATTATCAGCCCCAGCATTTT. It encodes CASSLGHYQPQHF. V and J are TRBV11-2 and TRBJ1-5; D is ambiguous. Germline CDR1 and CDR2: SGHAT and FQNNGV. The CDR3 consists of 13 residues. V lost 1 base and J 5 bases, leaving 6 bases between the germline ends.

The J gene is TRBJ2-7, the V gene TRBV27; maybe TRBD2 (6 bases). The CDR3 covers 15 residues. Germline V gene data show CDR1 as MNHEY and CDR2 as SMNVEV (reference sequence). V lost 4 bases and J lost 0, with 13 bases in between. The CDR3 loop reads CASSSSRGHSYEQYF. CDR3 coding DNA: TGTGCCAGCAGTTCCTCGCGGGGCCACTCCTACGAGCAGTACTTC.

The CDR3 region has the DNA TGTGCCAGCAGCCCACTAGCGGGAGTGAGGTCAGATACGCAGTATTTT. Its protein is CASSPLAGVRSDTQYF. The rearrangement joins TRBV7-2 to TRBJ2-3; 11 positions match TRBD2. The CDR3 consists of 16 residues. Germline V gives CDR1 SGHTA, CDR2 FQGNSA. V lost 5 bases and J lost 4; bases outside the gene matches: 8.

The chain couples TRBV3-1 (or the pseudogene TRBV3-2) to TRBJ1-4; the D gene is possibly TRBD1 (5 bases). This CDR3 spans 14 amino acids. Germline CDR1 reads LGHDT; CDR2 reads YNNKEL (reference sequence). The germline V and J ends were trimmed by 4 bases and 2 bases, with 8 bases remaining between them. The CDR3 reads CASSPRVTNEKLFF. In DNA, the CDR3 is TGTGCCAGCAGCCCCAGGGTGACTAATGAAAAACTGTTTTTT.

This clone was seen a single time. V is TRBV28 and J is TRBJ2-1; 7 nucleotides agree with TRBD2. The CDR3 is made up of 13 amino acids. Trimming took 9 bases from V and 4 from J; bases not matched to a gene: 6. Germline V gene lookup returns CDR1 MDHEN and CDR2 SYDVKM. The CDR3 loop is CASEGTIYNEQFF. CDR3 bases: TGTGCCAGTGAGGGGACTATATACAATGAGCAGTTCTTC.

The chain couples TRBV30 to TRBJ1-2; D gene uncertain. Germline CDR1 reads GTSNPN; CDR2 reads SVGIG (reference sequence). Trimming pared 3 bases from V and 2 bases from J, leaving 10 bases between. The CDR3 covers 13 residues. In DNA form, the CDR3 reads TGTGCCTGGAGGTGGGGAGGAAACTATGGCTACACCTTC. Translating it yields CAWRWGGNYGYTF.

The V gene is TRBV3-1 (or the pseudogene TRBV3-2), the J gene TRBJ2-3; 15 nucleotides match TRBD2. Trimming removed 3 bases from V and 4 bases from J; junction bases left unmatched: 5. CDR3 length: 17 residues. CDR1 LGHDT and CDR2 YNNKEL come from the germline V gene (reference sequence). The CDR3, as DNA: TGTGCCAGCAGCCACCCCGGACTAGCGGGAGGGCCAGATACGCAGTATTTT. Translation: CASSHPGLAGGPDTQYF.

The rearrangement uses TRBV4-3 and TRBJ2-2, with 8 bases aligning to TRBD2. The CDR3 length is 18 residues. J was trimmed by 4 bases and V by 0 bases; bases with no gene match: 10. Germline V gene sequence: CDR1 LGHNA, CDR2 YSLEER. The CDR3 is CASSQEPSGSLFTGELFF. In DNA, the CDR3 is TGCGCCAGCAGCCAAGAACCCAGCGGGAGTTTATTCACCGGGGAGCTGTTTTTT.

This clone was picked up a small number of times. The DNA of the CDR3 is TGTGCCAGCAGCACCCCTGGGGCGTGGGATGGCGAGCAGTACTTC. It translates to CASSTPGAWDGEQYF. This chain joins TRBV28 and TRBJ2-7; D may be TRBD1 (5 bases). The CDR3 is made up of 15 amino acids. Trimming cost V 6 bases and J 6 bases, with 21 bases left between them. Germline CDR1 and CDR2: MDHEN and SYDVKM.

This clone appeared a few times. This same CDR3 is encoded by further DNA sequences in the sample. CDR3 residues: CASSLGQGGTGELFF. DNA of the CDR3: TGTGCCAGCAGCTTAGGACAGGGTGGCACCGGGGAGCTGTTTTTT. J is TRBJ2-2 and V is TRBV7-9, with 7 bases fitting TRBD1. Germline CDR1 reads SEHNR; CDR2 reads FQNEAQ (reference sequence). Trimming took 1 base from V and 4 from J; bases not matched to a gene: 3. The length of the CDR3 is 15 residues.

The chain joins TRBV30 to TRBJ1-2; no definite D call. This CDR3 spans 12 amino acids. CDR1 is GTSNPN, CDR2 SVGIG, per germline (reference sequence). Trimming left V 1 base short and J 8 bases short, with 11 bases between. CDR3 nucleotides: TGTGCCTGGAGTGAAGAGGGCCTGGGCTACACCTTC. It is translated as CAWSEEGLGYTF.

As DNA, the CDR3 is TGCGCCAGCAGTACTGGACTAGCGGGAGACGAAGGCTACGAGCAGTACTTC. Its translation is CASSTGLAGDEGYEQYF. This chain connects TRBV10-1 to TRBJ2-7, with TRBD2 identical over 13 bases. From germline, CDR1 is WNHNN and CDR2 SYGVQD (reference sequence). The CDR3 is 17 residues long. V lost 5 bases to trimming and J lost 3 bases; unmatched junction nucleotides: 10.

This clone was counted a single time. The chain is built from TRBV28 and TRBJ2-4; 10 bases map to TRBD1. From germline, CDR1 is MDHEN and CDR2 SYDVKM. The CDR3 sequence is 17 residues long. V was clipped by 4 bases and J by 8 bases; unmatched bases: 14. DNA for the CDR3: TGTGCCAGCAGTTCCCGGACAGGGGGGATATTTGCACACATTCAGTACTTC. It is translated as CASSSRTGGIFAHIQYF.

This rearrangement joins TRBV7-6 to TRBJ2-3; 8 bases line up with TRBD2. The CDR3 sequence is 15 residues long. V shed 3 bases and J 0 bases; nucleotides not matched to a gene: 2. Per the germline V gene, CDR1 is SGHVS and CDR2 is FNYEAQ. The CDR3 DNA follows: TGTGCCAGCAGCTTTATAGCGGGAAGCACAGATACGCAGTATTTT. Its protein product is CASSFIAGSTDTQYF.

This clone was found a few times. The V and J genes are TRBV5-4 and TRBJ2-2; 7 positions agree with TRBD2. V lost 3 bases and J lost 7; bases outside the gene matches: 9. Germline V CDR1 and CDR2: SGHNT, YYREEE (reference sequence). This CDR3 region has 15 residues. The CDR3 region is CASSSAGEGNGELFF. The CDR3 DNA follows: TGTGCCAGCAGCTCGGCGGGGGAGGGTAACGGGGAGCTGTTTTTT.

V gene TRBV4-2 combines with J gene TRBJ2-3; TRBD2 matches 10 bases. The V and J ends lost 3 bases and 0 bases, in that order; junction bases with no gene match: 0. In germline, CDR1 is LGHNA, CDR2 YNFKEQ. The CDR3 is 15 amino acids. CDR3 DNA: TGTGCCAGCAGCCAGACTAGCGGGAGCACAGATACGCAGTATTTT. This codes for CASSQTSGSTDTQYF.

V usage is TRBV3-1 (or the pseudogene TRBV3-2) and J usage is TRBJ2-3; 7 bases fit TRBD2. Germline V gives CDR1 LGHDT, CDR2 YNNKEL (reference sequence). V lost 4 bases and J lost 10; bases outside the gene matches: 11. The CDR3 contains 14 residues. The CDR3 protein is CASSPGLEKGSQYF. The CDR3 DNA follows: TGTGCCAGCAGCCCCGGACTAGAAAAAGGATCGCAGTATTTT.

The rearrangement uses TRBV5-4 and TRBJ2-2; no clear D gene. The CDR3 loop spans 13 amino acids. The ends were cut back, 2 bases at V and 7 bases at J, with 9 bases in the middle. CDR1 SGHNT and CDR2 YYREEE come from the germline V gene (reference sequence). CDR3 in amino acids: CASSFQPGGELFF. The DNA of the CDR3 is TGTGCCAGCAGCTTCCAGCCGGGCGGGGAGCTGTTTTTT. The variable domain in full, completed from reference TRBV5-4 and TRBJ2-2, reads ETGVTQSPTHLIKTRGQQVTLRCSSQSGHNTVSWYQQALGQGPQFIFQYYREEENGRGNFPPRFSGLQFPNYSSELNVNALELDDSALYLCASSFQPGGELFFGEGSRLTVL.

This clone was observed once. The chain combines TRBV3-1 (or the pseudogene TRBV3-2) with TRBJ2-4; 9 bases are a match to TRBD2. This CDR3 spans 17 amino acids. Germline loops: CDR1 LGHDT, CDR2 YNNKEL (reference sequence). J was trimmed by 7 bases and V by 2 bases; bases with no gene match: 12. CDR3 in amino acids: CASSQPLSSLAGNIQYF. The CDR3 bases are TGTGCCAGCAGCCAACCACTGAGCTCACTAGCGGGTAACATTCAGTACTTC.